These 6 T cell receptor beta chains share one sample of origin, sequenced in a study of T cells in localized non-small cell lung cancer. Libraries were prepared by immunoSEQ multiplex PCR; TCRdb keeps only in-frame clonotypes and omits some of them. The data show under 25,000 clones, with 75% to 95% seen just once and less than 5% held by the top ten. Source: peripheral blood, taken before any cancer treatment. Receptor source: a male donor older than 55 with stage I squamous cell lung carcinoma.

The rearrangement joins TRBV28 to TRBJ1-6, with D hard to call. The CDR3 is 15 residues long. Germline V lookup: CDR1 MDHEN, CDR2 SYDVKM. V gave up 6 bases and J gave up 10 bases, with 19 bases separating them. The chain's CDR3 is CASRDSGSFGSPLHF. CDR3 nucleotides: TGTGCCAGCAGGGATAGTGGCTCTTTTGGGTCACCCCTCCACTTT.

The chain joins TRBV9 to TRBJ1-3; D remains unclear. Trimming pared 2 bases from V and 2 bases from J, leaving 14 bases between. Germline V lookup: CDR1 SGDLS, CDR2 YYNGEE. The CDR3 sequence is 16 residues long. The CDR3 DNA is TGTGCCAGCAGCGTGTCACCCGGGAACACTGGAAACACCATATATTTT. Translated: CASSVSPGNTGNTIYF.

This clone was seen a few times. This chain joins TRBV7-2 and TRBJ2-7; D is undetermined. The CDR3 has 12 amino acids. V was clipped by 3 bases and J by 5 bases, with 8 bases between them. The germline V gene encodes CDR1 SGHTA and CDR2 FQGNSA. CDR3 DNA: TGTGCCAGCAGCTTCGTGGGAAACGAGCAGTACTTC. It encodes CASSFVGNEQYF. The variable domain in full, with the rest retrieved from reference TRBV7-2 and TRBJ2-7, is GAGVSQSPSNKVTEKGKDVELRCDPISGHTALYWYRQSLGQGLEFLIYFQGNSAPDKSGLPSDRFSAERTGGSVSTLTIQRTQQEDSAVYLCASSFVGNEQYFGPGTRLTVT.

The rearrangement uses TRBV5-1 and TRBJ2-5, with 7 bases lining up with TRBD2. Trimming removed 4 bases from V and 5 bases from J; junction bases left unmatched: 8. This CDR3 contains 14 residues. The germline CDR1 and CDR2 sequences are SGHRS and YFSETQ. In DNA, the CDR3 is TGCGCCAGCAGCGAACTAGGGGAGGGGGAGACCCAGTACTTC. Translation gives CASSELGEGETQYF.

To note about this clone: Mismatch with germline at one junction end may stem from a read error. This CDR3 reads CASSLDLGAAWLDF. The CDR3 DNA follows: TGTGCCAGCAGCTTAGATCTTGGGGCGGCTTGGTTGGACTTC. The chain carries TRBV11-2 and TRBJ2-7; tentatively, D is TRBD1 (5 bases). The germline V gene encodes CDR1 SGHAT and CDR2 FQNNGV. CDR3 size: 14 residues.

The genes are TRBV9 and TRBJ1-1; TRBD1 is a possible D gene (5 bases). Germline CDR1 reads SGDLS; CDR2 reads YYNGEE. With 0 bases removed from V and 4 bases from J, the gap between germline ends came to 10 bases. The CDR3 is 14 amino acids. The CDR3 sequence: CASSVGGWGTEAFF. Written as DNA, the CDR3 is TGTGCCAGCAGCGTAGGGGGCTGGGGCACTGAAGCTTTCTTT.